This T cell receptor beta chain was sequenced in a study of T cell repertoires in cytomegalovirus infection (dated by TCRdb to the late 2010s). For context, the study as a whole: Donor HLA type was relevant to the analysis, as public TCR beta signatures indicated carriage of CMV infection together with the matching HLA type. What the research found in general, with its limitations: The ex vivo response was dominated by HLA-C-restricted CMV-specific TCR beta clonotypes, and the single most frequent clonotype in two of eight donors was supplied by these HLA-C-restricted clonotypes. Cumulative frequency of public TCR beta family members discriminated carriers of CMV infection plus the relevant HLA type in this cohort and an independent roughly 330-donor cohort.

The instrument was an Illumina HiSeq 1500. TCRdb reanalyzed the raw reads on its own, using fastp at Q25 for trimming and MiXCR for clone calling, and kept in-frame beta chains. Rows are unified per CDR3 protein, each entry keeping the most common DNA and genes. Recorded for this sample are 250,000 to 300,000 distinct CDR3 sequences; roughly 10% of them occurred a single time. The ten largest clones add up to around 15% of the sample. Sequences SGHTA (CDR1) and FQGNSA (CDR2) are obtained from the germline V gene. Taken from cysteine to phenylalanine, the CDR3 has 16 residues. Only the CDR3 portion is preserved as DNA: 48 bases, with reading frame beginning at the first base. Between the V and J ends, shortened by 5 bases and 5 bases respectively, the junction contains 18 bases. This clonotype was counted ten times or more. The antigen it recognizes is unknown. No qualities accompany the bases; no much larger clone lies one base away.

Sequenced material: PBMCs. In this chain, TRBV7-2 is recombined with TRBJ2-2, with a weak D call of TRBD1 (7 bases match). This TCR came from a human donor in good health (CMV status not recorded). Some clones in this sample may be carry-over from other donors' samples. In nucleotide form, the sequence is TGTGCCAGCAGCGAGGCGCAGGCAGGGGGGACCGGGGAGCTGTTTTTT. Its coded protein is CASSEAQAGGTGELFF.